The 30 T cell receptor beta chains in this list originate from one sample, sequenced in a study of shared clonotypes between healthy human individuals. The method was immunoSEQ multiplex PCR; TCRdb's version includes in-frame clones alone and lacks a portion of them. The sample records about 1.5 million clones, nearly 99% being singletons. Sequencing was performed on naive CD4+ T cells sorted from blood. Indicated subset: CD45RA+ positively selected. These receptors all stem from a man aged 25-40 years in good health.

Remarks on this clone: In the same sample, other DNA sequences code for this CDR3. This chain links TRBV7-2 with TRBJ2-5, with a tentative D call TRBD2 (5 bases). CDR1 SGHTA and CDR2 FQGNSA come from the germline V gene. Trimming removed 2 bases at V and 1 base at J, with 8 bases between. The CDR3 has 14 amino acids. CDR3 sequence (DNA): TGTGCCAGCAGCTTAATGGGGAGCCAAGAGACCCAGTACTTC. Encoded protein: CASSLMGSQETQYF. The entire variable domain, with the rest obtained from reference TRBV7-2 and TRBJ2-5, is as follows: GAGVSQSPSNKVTEKGKDVELRCDPISGHTALYWYRQSLGQGLEFLIYFQGNSAPDKSGLPSDRFSAERTGGSVSTLTIQRTQQEDSAVYLCASSLMGSQETQYFGPGTRLLVL.

This chain joins TRBV6-1 and TRBJ2-1, with unresolved D. CDR3 length: 14 residues. Trimming removed 8 bases from V and 2 bases from J, with 13 bases in between. From germline, CDR1 is MNHNS and CDR2 SASEGT. For the CDR3, the DNA is TGTGCCAGCTCCAATTGGGGTACCTACAATGAGCAGTTCTTC. It specifies CASSNWGTYNEQFF.

V and J are TRBV28 and TRBJ1-2; maybe TRBD1 (5 bases). Trimming cost V 3 bases and J 1 base, with 9 bases left between them. The CDR3 has 14 amino acids. Germline V CDR1 and CDR2: MDHEN, SYDVKM. CDR3 protein: CASSFGGNNYGYTF. The CDR3 DNA reads TGTGCCAGCAGTTTTGGGGGGAATAACTATGGCTACACCTTC.

This chain connects TRBV5-1 to TRBJ2-1, with TRBD2 matching 8 bases. CDR3 size: 15 residues. Germline CDR1 is SGHRS and CDR2 is YFSETQ. The trim removed 4 bases at V and 11 bases at J, leaving 14 bases unmatched. CDR3 nucleotides: TGCGCCAGCAGCCAAAGCGGGGGAGCAGGGACCCAGCAGTTCTTC. Residues: CASSQSGGAGTQQFF.

V is TRBV5-4 and J is TRBJ2-1; 9 bases are a match to TRBD2. V trimming: 4 bases; J trimming: 4 bases; junction bases outside the gene matches: 6. CDR1 SGHNT and CDR2 YYREEE come from the germline V gene (reference sequence). There are 15 residues in the CDR3. The CDR3 DNA follows: TGTGCCAGCAGCGTCCCTAGCGGGAATTACAATGAGCAGTTCTTC. It codes for CASSVPSGNYNEQFF.

The chain is built from TRBV11-2 and TRBJ2-7; the D gene could be TRBD1 or TRBD2 (6 bases each). This CDR3 spans 15 amino acids. Trimming removed 5 bases at V and 2 bases at J, with 16 bases between. Germline V gives CDR1 SGHAT, CDR2 FQNNGV. Written as DNA, the CDR3 is TGTGCCAGCAGCCCGCGGGACACTCCAACCTACGAGCAGTACTTC. This encodes CASSPRDTPTYEQYF.

This chain connects TRBV4-1 to TRBJ2-1; 7 bases match TRBD2. Germline V lookup: CDR1 MGHRA, CDR2 YSYEKL. This CDR3 region has 18 residues. V dropped 2 bases and J dropped 0; count of bases not matched to a gene: 10. The CDR3 here is CASSQRESGTFSYNEQFF. The DNA of the CDR3 is TGCGCCAGCAGCCAACGGGAAAGCGGGACTTTCTCCTACAATGAGCAGTTCTTC.

The chain employs TRBV7-2 and TRBJ2-7, with a weak D call TRBD1 (5 bases). This CDR3 comprises 15 residues. V was cut by 5 bases and J by 0 bases, with 14 bases left in between. Germline V lookup: CDR1 SGHTA, CDR2 FQGNSA. CDR3 region: CASSRQFPSSYEQYF. The CDR3 region has the DNA TGTGCCAGCAGCCGACAGTTCCCGAGCTCCTACGAGCAGTACTTC.

V is TRBV28 and J is TRBJ2-1, with 7 bases matching TRBD2. V lost 4 bases and J lost 1; bases outside the gene matches: 10. Germline CDR1 and CDR2: MDHEN and SYDVKM. CDR3 length: 17 amino acids. The CDR3 region is CASSSLLREVSYNEQFF. Here the CDR3 DNA reads TGTGCCAGCAGTTCCCTTCTTCGGGAGGTTTCCTACAATGAGCAGTTCTTC.

The V and J genes are TRBV7-2 and TRBJ1-2, with a possible D match to TRBD1 (6 bases). This CDR3 has 14 amino acids. Trimming pared 3 bases from V and 3 bases from J, leaving 11 bases between. The germline V gene encodes CDR1 SGHTA and CDR2 FQGNSA. The CDR3 reads CASSFGGGYYGYTF. The DNA of the CDR3 is TGTGCCAGCAGCTTCGGCGGGGGCTACTATGGCTACACCTTC.

This clone is a singleton in its sample. The V and J genes are TRBV5-1 and TRBJ2-7, with D perhaps matching TRBD1 or TRBD2 (6 bases each). Germline lookup yields CDR1 SGHRS and CDR2 YFSETQ. The CDR3 length is 15 residues. Trimming left V 9 bases short and J 3 bases short, with 22 bases between. In nucleotides, the CDR3 is TGCGCCACTTCAGAACAGGGAGGTCCCAGCTACGAGCAGTACTTC. This codes for CATSEQGGPSYEQYF.

V and J are TRBV27 and TRBJ2-5; D unclear. The CDR3 is made up of 14 amino acids. V was shortened by 2 bases and J by 5 bases, with 12 bases between the two germline ends. Germline lookup yields CDR1 MNHEY and CDR2 SMNVEV (reference sequence). CDR3 in DNA: TGTGCCAGCAGTTTAGGTCACCCATCTGAGACCCAGTACTTC. This gives the protein CASSLGHPSETQYF.

The rearrangement uses TRBV30 and TRBJ2-2; no firm D call. The germline gives CDR1 GTSNPN, CDR2 SVGIG (reference sequence). This CDR3 contains 13 residues. V was cut by 4 bases and J by 6 bases, with 12 bases left in between. The CDR3 here is CAWIRTPAGELFF. The CDR3 nucleotides are TGTGCCTGGATCCGGACCCCGGCCGGGGAGCTGTTTTTT.

The chain carries TRBV28 and TRBJ2-3; weak D call: TRBD1 (5 bases). Germline CDR1 and CDR2: MDHEN and SYDVKM. There are 15 residues in the CDR3. The ends were cut back, 2 bases at V and 6 bases at J, with 15 bases in the middle. The CDR3 nucleotides are TGTGCCAGCAGTTTAGGGGCCGGTAGCAGGGATACGCAGTATTTT. Encoded protein: CASSLGAGSRDTQYF. Full variable domain (missing parts from reference TRBV28 and TRBJ2-3): DVKVTQSSRYLVKRTGEKVFLECVQDMDHENMFWYRQDPGLGLRLIYFSYDVKMKEKGDIPEGYSVSREKKERFSLILESASTNQTSMYLCASSLGAGSRDTQYFGPGTRLTVL.

The sample holds one count of this clone. This chain links TRBV4-2 with TRBJ2-1; 8 positions agree with TRBD2. Germline V gene sequence: CDR1 LGHNA, CDR2 YNFKEQ. The CDR3 extends over 19 amino acids. Trimming took 0 bases from V and 3 from J; bases not matched to a gene: 13. CDR3 sequence (DNA): TGTGCCAGCAGCCAAGAGCCGAACGGGAGGGCCACCTGCTACAATGAGCAGTTCTTC. This gives the protein CASSQEPNGRATCYNEQFF.

The V and J genes are TRBV7-9 and TRBJ1-2; D is possibly TRBD1 (5 bases). V was pared by 1 base and J by 4 bases, with 13 bases between. In germline, CDR1 is SEHNR, CDR2 FQNEAQ (reference sequence). CDR3 length equals 15 residues. As DNA, the CDR3 is TGTGCCAGCAGCTTAGAGAGGGGCTACGGCTATGGCTACACCTTC. Translation gives CASSLERGYGYGYTF. Supplemented by reference TRBV7-9 and TRBJ1-2, the full variable domain reads DTGVSQNPRHKITKRGQNVTFRCDPISEHNRLYWYRQTLGQGPEFLTYFQNEAQLEKSRLLSDRFSAERPKGSFSTLEIQRTEQGDSAMYLCASSLERGYGYGYTFGSGTRLTVV.

The J gene is TRBJ2-7, the V gene TRBV18; no clear D gene. CDR1 KGHSH and CDR2 LQKENI come from the germline V gene. V was cut by 3 bases and J by 0 bases, with 9 bases left in between. The CDR3 spans 14 residues. The CDR3: CASSPVATSYEQYF. CDR3 DNA sequence: TGTGCCAGCTCACCGGTGGCAACCTCCTACGAGCAGTACTTC.

This chain links TRBV11-2 with TRBJ2-3; 11 nucleotides line up with TRBD2. Looked up from germline, CDR1 is SGHAT and CDR2 is FQNNGV. Trimming took 1 base from V and 2 from J; bases not matched to a gene: 8. The CDR3 is 18 amino acids. The CDR3 region has the DNA TGTGCCAGCAGCTTAGGGACTAGCGGGCGGATCCACACAGATACGCAGTATTTT. It is translated as CASSLGTSGRIHTDTQYF.

CDR3 amino acids: CASGLSNEQFF. The CDR3 nucleotides read TGTGCTAGTGGTTTGTCGAATGAGCAGTTCTTC. The chain has TRBV12-5 and TRBJ2-1; D unclear. Trimming removed 2 bases at V and 7 bases at J, with 3 bases between. The CDR3 consists of 11 residues. Germline V gene data show CDR1 as LGHNT and CDR2 as FRNRAP.

The chain couples TRBV18 to TRBJ2-5, with 7 positions matching TRBD2. This CDR3 spans 16 amino acids. Looked up from germline, CDR1 is KGHSH and CDR2 is LQKENI. V trimming: 1 base; J trimming: 2 bases; junction bases outside the gene matches: 7. The CDR3 sequence is CASSPLARREQETQYF. The CDR3 nucleotides are TGTGCCAGCTCACCACTGGCTAGGCGGGAGCAAGAGACCCAGTACTTC.

As concerns this clone: Other DNA sequences in this sample translate to the same CDR3. This chain uses TRBV20-1 with TRBJ1-1; D gene uncertain. The V gene's germline CDR1 is DFQATT and CDR2 SNEGSKA (reference sequence). With 3 bases removed from V and 3 bases from J, the gap between germline ends came to 2 bases. This CDR3 contains 10 residues. DNA for the CDR3: TGCAGTGCTAGCGACACTGAAGCTTTCTTT. As protein: CSASDTEAFF.

A word on this clone: Other DNA variants within this sample encode the same CDR3. This rearrangement joins TRBV30 to TRBJ1-1; D is unclear. In germline, CDR1 is GTSNPN, CDR2 SVGIG (reference sequence). Deletions cut 0 bases from V and 1 base from J, with 6 bases between. The CDR3 spans 13 residues. The CDR3 region is CAWSVGGNTEAFF. The CDR3 DNA is TGTGCCTGGAGTGTCGGAGGGAACACTGAAGCTTTCTTT.

This rearrangement joins TRBV5-4 to TRBJ2-3, with 14 positions matching TRBD2. Losses at the gene ends were 4 bases for V and 3 bases for J; bases not matched to a gene: 4. The CDR3 is made up of 16 amino acids. Germline V gives CDR1 SGHNT, CDR2 YYREEE (reference sequence). CDR3: CASSTRLAGGTDTQYF. As DNA, the CDR3 is TGTGCCAGCAGCACCCGACTAGCGGGGGGGACAGATACGCAGTATTTT.

The genes are TRBV10-3 and TRBJ1-1, with TRBD1 identical over 8 bases. CDR1 is ENHRY and CDR2 is SYGVKD in the germline V gene. Germline trimming cut 10 bases from V and 2 bases from J; bases unmatched to any gene: 6. The CDR3 contains 13 residues. CDR3 nucleotides: TGTGCCACAAACCCAGGGGGCAACACTGAAGCTTTCTTT. Its translation: CATNPGGNTEAFF.

The chain has TRBV10-3 and TRBJ2-1; 9 bases agree with TRBD2. The V segment lost 6 bases and the J segment 4 bases; nucleotides outside the gene matches: 13. CDR1 is ENHRY and CDR2 is SYGVKD in the germline V gene. The CDR3 totals 17 residues. The CDR3 protein is CAISKAGGTSLYNEQFF. CDR3 nucleotides: TGTGCCATCAGCAAGGCAGGGGGGACTAGCTTATACAATGAGCAGTTCTTC.

Of note for this clone: Its ends do not fully match the called genes, so a read error is possible. The chain uses TRBV5-4 and TRBJ2-1; no reliable D call. The CDR3 contains 13 residues. Germline CDR1 and CDR2: SGHNT and YYREEE (reference sequence). CDR3 loop: CASSLFSRLEPFF. The CDR3 bases are TGTGCCAGCAGCTTGTTTTCCCGATTGGAGCCGTTCTTC.

This clone was seen just once. The rearrangement joins TRBV10-3 to TRBJ2-2, with D tentatively TRBD2 (5 bases). Per the germline V gene, CDR1 is ENHRY and CDR2 is SYGVKD. This CDR3 has 16 amino acids. With 8 bases removed from V and 3 bases from J, the gap between germline ends came to 19 bases. The CDR3: CAISLAETGDTGELFF. CDR3 DNA sequence: TGTGCCATCTCTCTAGCAGAAACTGGGGACACCGGGGAGCTGTTTTTT.

The chain combines TRBV27 with TRBJ2-4; D not resolved. There are 16 residues in the CDR3. Between the trimmed V and J ends, which lost 8 bases and 2 bases, there was a span of 19 bases. Germline V CDR1 and CDR2: MNHEY, SMNVEV (reference sequence). CDR3 nucleotides: TGTGCCAGCCGGAATACAGCGCAAAGTCCCAAAAACATTCAGTACTTC. Protein: CASRNTAQSPKNIQYF.

This sequence joins TRBV9 and TRBJ2-1; 11 positions agree with TRBD1. Germline CDR1 and CDR2: SGDLS and YYNGEE. The CDR3 loop spans 15 amino acids. The V and J ends lost 4 bases and 11 bases, in that order; junction bases with no gene match: 11. CDR3 DNA: TGTGCCAGCAGCCCAACCGGGACAGGGGGGCAGCAGCAGTTCTTC. It translates to CASSPTGTGGQQQFF.

V is TRBV9 and J is TRBJ2-1, with 7 bases aligning to TRBD1. Germline V CDR1 and CDR2: SGDLS, YYNGEE. Germline trimming cut 4 bases from V and 9 bases from J; bases unmatched to any gene: 16. This CDR3 is built from 16 residues. CDR3 sequence reads: CASSPTGQGPGGEQFF. CDR3 bases: TGTGCCAGCAGCCCTACGGGTCAAGGGCCAGGGGGTGAGCAGTTCTTC.